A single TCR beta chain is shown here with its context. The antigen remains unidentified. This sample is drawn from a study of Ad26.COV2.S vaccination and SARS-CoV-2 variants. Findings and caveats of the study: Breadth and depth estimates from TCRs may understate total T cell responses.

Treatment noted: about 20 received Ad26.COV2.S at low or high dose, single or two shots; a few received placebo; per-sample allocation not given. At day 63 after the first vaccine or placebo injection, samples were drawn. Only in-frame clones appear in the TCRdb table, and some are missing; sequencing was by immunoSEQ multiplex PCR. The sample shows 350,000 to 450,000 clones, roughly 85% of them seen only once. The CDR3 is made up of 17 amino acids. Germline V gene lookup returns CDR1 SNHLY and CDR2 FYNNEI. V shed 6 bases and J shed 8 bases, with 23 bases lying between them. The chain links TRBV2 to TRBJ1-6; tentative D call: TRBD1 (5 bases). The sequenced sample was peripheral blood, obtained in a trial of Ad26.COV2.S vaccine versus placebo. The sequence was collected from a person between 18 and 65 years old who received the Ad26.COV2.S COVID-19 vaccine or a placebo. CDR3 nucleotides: TGTGCCAGCAGCAAGGTCCCCCGTGGGGGAAATGATTCACCCCTCCACTTT. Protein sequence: CASSKVPRGGNDSPLHF. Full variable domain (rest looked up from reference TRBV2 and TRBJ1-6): EPEVTQTPSHQVTQMGQEVILRCVPISNHLYFYWYRQILGQKVEFLVSFYNNEISEKSEIFDDQFSVERPDGSNFTLKIRSTKLEDSAMYFCASSKVPRGGNDSPLHFGNGTRLTVT.